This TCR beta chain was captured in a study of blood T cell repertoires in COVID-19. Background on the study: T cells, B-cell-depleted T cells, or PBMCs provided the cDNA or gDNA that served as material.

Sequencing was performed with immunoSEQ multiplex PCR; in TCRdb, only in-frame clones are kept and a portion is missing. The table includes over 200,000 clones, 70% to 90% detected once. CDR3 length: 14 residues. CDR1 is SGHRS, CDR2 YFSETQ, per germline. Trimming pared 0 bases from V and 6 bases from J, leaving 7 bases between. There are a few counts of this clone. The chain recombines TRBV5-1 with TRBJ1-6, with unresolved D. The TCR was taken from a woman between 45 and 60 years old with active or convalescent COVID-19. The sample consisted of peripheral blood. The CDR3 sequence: CASSLDPGNSPLHF. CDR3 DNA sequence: TGCGCCAGCAGCTTGGATCCGGGTAATTCACCCCTCCACTTT.